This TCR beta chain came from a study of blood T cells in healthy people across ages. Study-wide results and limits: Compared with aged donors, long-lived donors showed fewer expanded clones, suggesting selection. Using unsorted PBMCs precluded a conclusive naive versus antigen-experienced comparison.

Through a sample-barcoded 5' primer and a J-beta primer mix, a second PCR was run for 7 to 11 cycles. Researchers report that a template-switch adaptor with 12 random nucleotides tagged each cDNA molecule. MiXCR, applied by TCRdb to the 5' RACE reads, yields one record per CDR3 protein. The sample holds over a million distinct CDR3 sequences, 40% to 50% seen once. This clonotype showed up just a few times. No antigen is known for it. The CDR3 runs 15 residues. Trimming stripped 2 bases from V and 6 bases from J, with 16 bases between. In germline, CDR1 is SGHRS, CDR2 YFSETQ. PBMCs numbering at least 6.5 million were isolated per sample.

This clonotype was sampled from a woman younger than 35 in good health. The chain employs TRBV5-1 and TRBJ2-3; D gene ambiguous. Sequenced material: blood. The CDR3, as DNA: TGCGCCAGCAGCTTAGGCAGTAGTTTCAAGGATACGCAGTATTTT. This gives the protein CASSLGSSFKDTQYF.